Listed here are 13 T cell receptor beta chains from one sample, sequenced in a study of blood T cell repertoires in COVID-19. Here immunoSEQ multiplex PCR was the method, and the copy in TCRdb shows in-frame clones only, minus some. The table records 170,000 or so clones, about 90% of them present only once. The sample comprised PBMCs or T cells enriched from blood (not recorded which). These receptors originate from a woman aged 50 to 60 who had recovered from COVID-19.

The chain joins TRBV7-8 to TRBJ1-1; D may be TRBD1 (5 bases). Germline V gives CDR1 SGHVS, CDR2 FQNEAQ. The V end lost 2 bases, the J end lost 3 bases, and 7 bases lay between the germline ends. The CDR3 sequence is 13 residues long. CDR3 DNA sequence: TGTGCCAGCAGCTTAAGGGGTTACACTGAAGCTTTCTTT. This translates into CASSLRGYTEAFF.

V and J are TRBV27 and TRBJ1-5, with 8 bases identical to TRBD1. Germline V gene sequence: CDR1 MNHEY, CDR2 SMNVEV (reference sequence). V trimming: 5 bases; J trimming: 5 bases; junction bases outside the gene matches: 2. The CDR3 has 13 amino acids. This CDR3 is CASSPDRDQPQHF. The CDR3 region has the DNA TGTGCCAGCAGTCCGGACAGGGATCAGCCCCAGCATTTT.

This chain joins TRBV7-6 and TRBJ2-1; D remains ambiguous. The V gene lost 3 bases and the J gene lost 2 bases, with 20 bases spanning the gap. The CDR3 is made up of 18 amino acids. The V gene's germline CDR1 is SGHVS and CDR2 FNYEAQ. The CDR3 here is CASSFLTSRSLPYNEQFF. Written as DNA, the CDR3 is TGTGCCAGCAGCTTTCTGACCTCTCGGAGTTTGCCCTACAATGAGCAGTTCTTC.

The chain has TRBV11-3 and TRBJ1-1; the D gene is possibly TRBD1 (5 bases). Trimming took off 8 bases at V and 1 base at J, with 14 bases between the two ends. There are 14 residues in the CDR3. CDR1 SGHNT and CDR2 YENEEA come from the germline V gene. The chain's CDR3 is CASSKGQGNTEAFF. CDR3 nucleotide sequence: TGTGCCAGCTCCAAAGGGCAGGGGAACACTGAAGCTTTCTTT. The full variable domain, with the rest looked up from reference TRBV11-3 and TRBJ1-1, is EAGVVQSPRYKIIEKKQPVAFWCNPISGHNTLYWYLQNLGQGPELLIRYENEEAVDDSQLPKDRFSAERLKGVDSTLKIQPAELGDSAVYLCASSKGQGNTEAFFGQGTRLTVV.

The rearrangement links TRBV29-1 to TRBJ2-7, with TRBD2 matching 8 bases. This CDR3 contains 12 residues. Germline trimming cut 4 bases from V and 6 bases from J; bases unmatched to any gene: 5. Germline CDR1 reads SQVTM; CDR2 reads ANQGSEA. CDR3 protein: CSVVQGTSEQYF. In DNA, the CDR3 is TGCAGCGTTGTTCAGGGGACTAGCGAGCAGTACTTC.

The gene calls are TRBV6-5 and TRBJ1-4; 7 nucleotides line up with TRBD1. The CDR3 covers 15 residues. J lost 8 bases, V lost 5 bases, and 11 bases had no gene match. CDR1 MNHEY and CDR2 SVGAGI come from the germline V gene. In DNA, the CDR3 is TGTGCCAGCAGTACCAAGGGACAGCCCTACGAAAAACTGTTTTTT. Translating it yields CASSTKGQPYEKLFF.

This clone was seen once. The CDR3 DNA reads TGTGCCAGCAGTATGGGGGCAGGGGATCAGCCCCAGCATTTT. It translates to CASSMGAGDQPQHF. The chain combines TRBV6-4 with TRBJ1-5, with D perhaps matching TRBD1 (6 bases). Trimming took off 5 bases at V and 5 bases at J, with 13 bases between the two ends. This CDR3 has 14 amino acids. The germline V gene encodes CDR1 MRHNA and CDR2 SNTAGT.

V and J are TRBV3-1 (or the pseudogene TRBV3-2) and TRBJ1-6, with 9 bases identical to TRBD1. This CDR3 comprises 15 residues. Germline V gene data show CDR1 as LGHDT and CDR2 as YNNKEL (reference sequence). The V and J ends lost 4 bases and 6 bases, in that order; junction bases with no gene match: 4. The CDR3 is CASSRGQGGNSPLHF. CDR3 bases: TGTGCCAGCAGCCGGGGACAGGGCGGTAATTCACCCCTCCACTTT.

In DNA, the CDR3 is TGTGCCAGCCCTTTAAGAGGTAAATCAAATGAAAAACTGTTTTTT. It codes for CASPLRGKSNEKLFF. V usage is TRBV27 and J usage is TRBJ1-4, with D unclear. The CDR3 loop spans 15 amino acids. The germline gives CDR1 MNHEY, CDR2 SMNVEV (reference sequence). V was cut by 8 bases and J by 5 bases, with 18 bases left in between.

The chain uses TRBV6-5 and TRBJ1-4; D possibly corresponds to TRBD1 (6 bases). V shed 7 bases and J shed 4 bases, with 10 bases lying between them. In germline, CDR1 is MNHEY, CDR2 SVGAGI. The CDR3 runs to 13 residues. In DNA, the CDR3 is TGTGCCAGCAAACGGACAGTTAATGAAAAACTGTTTTTT. The encoded protein is CASKRTVNEKLFF.

The chain has TRBV5-4 and TRBJ2-7; 12 bases agree with TRBD2. The length of the CDR3 is 15 residues. CDR1 is SGHNT, CDR2 YYREEE, per germline (reference sequence). V was clipped by 4 bases and J by 4 bases; unmatched bases: 6. The CDR3 nucleotides read TGTGCCAGCAGCAAACAGACTAGCGGGAGTTACGAGCAGTACTTC. It is translated as CASSKQTSGSYEQYF.

The chain is built from TRBV11-2 and TRBJ2-7; D is unclear. V was trimmed by 5 bases and J by 5 bases, leaving 19 bases between them. Germline CDR1 and CDR2: SGHAT and FQNNGV. The CDR3 runs to 15 residues. The CDR3 DNA reads as TGTGCCAGCAGCCCCACCAAGTCCCAGGTAAACGAGCAGTACTTC. As protein: CASSPTKSQVNEQYF.

This chain connects TRBV9 to TRBJ2-1; D is possibly TRBD2 (5 bases). The CDR3 runs 18 residues. V gave up 3 bases and J gave up 3 bases, with 22 bases separating them. Germline loops: CDR1 SGDLS, CDR2 YYNGEE. In DNA form, the CDR3 reads TGTGCCAGCAGCGCCAAATTCCGGGGTGGTGATTTCTACAATGAGCAGTTCTTC. It translates to CASSAKFRGGDFYNEQFF.